The present entry profiles one T cell receptor (beta chain) with its context. Its matching antigen is unknown. The data belong to a study of blood T cells in healthy people across ages. Findings and limits, study-wide: Naive CD4+ cells and diversity were both higher in long-lived donors than in aged donors.

Germline loops: CDR1 SGHAT, CDR2 FQNNGV. The CDR3 length is 19 residues. Trimming at V came to 5 bases and at J to 1 base, leaving 17 bases not matched to a gene. For the second PCR, which ran for roughly 6 to 11 cycles, a sample-barcoded 5' primer and a J-beta primer mix were used. TCRdb processed the 5' RACE reads anew with MiXCR; each CDR3 protein has one entry. The repertoire holds 650,000 to 1,000,000 distinct CDR3 sequences, around 36% seen once, with 13% in the top ten. The rearrangement joins TRBV11-2 to TRBJ2-5, with 9 bases identical to TRBD2. The sample consisted of blood. This TCR came from a man between 18 and 29 years old in good health. DNA of the CDR3: TGTGCCAGCAGCCCCACGCCATTAAGCGGGGGGCCATTCCAAGAGACCCAGTACTTC. Translation gives CASSPTPLSGGPFQETQYF. Variable domain in full (rest from reference TRBV11-2 and TRBJ2-5): EAGVAQSPRYKIIEKRQSVAFWCNPISGHATLYWYQQILGQGPKLLIQFQNNGVVDDSQLPKDRFSAERLKGVDSTLKIQPAKLEDSAVYLCASSPTPLSGGPFQETQYFGPGTRLLVL.